This TCR beta chain came from a study of PD-L1 blockade in urothelial cancer. This CDR3 has 16 amino acids. Between the trimmed V and J ends, which lost 2 bases and 0 bases, there was a span of 13 bases. Looked up from germline, CDR1 is SGHRS and CDR2 is YFSETQ. As to time point: peripheral blood 6 weeks after treatment start. Libraries were prepared by immunoSEQ multiplex PCR; TCRdb keeps only in-frame clonotypes and omits some of them. The sample records around 38,000 clones, 86% being singletons. The clonotype comes from a man between 60 and 70 years old with urothelial cancer. The gene calls are TRBV5-1 and TRBJ2-3, with a weak D call TRBD2 (5 bases). This sample comprised PBMCs, obtained around atezolizumab (anti-PD-L1) treatment. The CDR3 loop reads CASSFRGRISTDTQYF. Here the CDR3 DNA reads TGCGCCAGCAGCTTCCGAGGGAGAATTAGCACAGATACGCAGTATTTT.